Listed below are T cell receptor beta chains from one sample, sequenced in a study of cytomegalovirus exposure and HLA in healthy donors. Clones were sequenced by immunoSEQ multiplex PCR, and TCRdb holds only the in-frame ones, with some missing. The sample table includes 50,000 to 70,000 clones. The sequencing sample was made of PBMCs. These receptors were collected from a man aged 50-60 years in good health and CMV-seropositive. The CDR3 runs from the conserved cysteine through the conserved F or W. The order of the fields is V gene, J gene, CDR3 protein.

TRBV2,TRBJ2-7,CASSDTGTVLEQYF
TRBV10-1,TRBJ1-6,CASPFLAGTGGANSPLHF
TRBV5-1,TRBJ1-3,CASSSDPTPDGNTIYF
TRBV4-2,TRBJ1-3,CASSQSREGSGNTIYF
TRBV7-9,TRBJ2-2,CASSFAGPTGELFF
TRBV18,TRBJ2-5,CASSPPGRGQETQYF
TRBV7-3,TRBJ2-3,CASSPGGHTDTQYF
TRBV15,TRBJ2-5,CATSSSGGAETQYF
TRBV6-4,TRBJ1-2,CASSTEAGGRYGYTF
TRBV2,TRBJ1-6,CASRQPTGGSPLHF
TRBV7-9,TRBJ1-1,CASSSLGGSKYTEAFF
TRBV10-3,TRBJ1-1,CAISFRQGMGTEAFF
TRBV4-1,TRBJ1-1,CASSQWGGNTEAFF
TRBV6-1,TRBJ1-1,CASSAGTGWDTEAFF
TRBV6-6,TRBJ2-7,CASSYAASGRGYEQYF
TRBV6-7,TRBJ1-6,CASSYQGNYSPLHF
TRBV28,TRBJ2-6,CASSVLRGTSGANVLTF
TRBV18,TRBJ1-5,CASSPGRQGNQPQHF
TRBV30,TRBJ1-6,CAWSRDRVRGNNSPLHF
TRBV2,TRBJ1-2,CASSVGQSHYGYTF
TRBV19,TRBJ2-7,CASSIGGSVYEQYF
TRBV18,TRBJ1-2,CASSPPDRGLYGYTF
TRBV19,TRBJ2-1,CASSALAESSYNEQFF
TRBV30,TRBJ1-3,CAWSYGLDSGNNIYF
TRBV7-2,TRBJ2-3,CASNLIGGAEASTDTQYF
TRBV29-1,TRBJ1-4,CSVEGTGVGEKLFF
TRBV6-5,TRBJ2-6,CASSMDRAGANVLTF
TRBV15,TRBJ2-3,CATSGRVGGTDTQYF
TRBV10-3,TRBJ2-1,CAISESLASGDNNEQFF
TRBV7-2,TRBJ1-1,CASSYGSGVATEAFF
TRBV9,TRBJ2-1,CASSGKESHYNEQFF
TRBV19,TRBJ1-5,CASSIGPQGAVGNQPQHF
TRBV13,TRBJ2-7,CASSRFRTGGMGANEQYF
TRBV5-1,TRBJ1-2,CASSLGQSYANYGYTF
TRBV2,TRBJ1-1,CASSEDRGRTEAFF
TRBV18,TRBJ2-2,CASSPDRGRGAGELFF
TRBV6-4,TRBJ2-7,CASPAGKSYEQYF
TRBV7-9,TRBJ2-5,CASSWTANQETQYF
TRBV27,TRBJ2-5,CASSFWGGQETQYF
TRBV4-2,TRBJ1-4,CASSHPGQSNEKLFF
TRBV6-6,TRBJ2-2,CASSHGGLASTGELFF
TRBV7-3,TRBJ2-3,CASSLTSPTSGGARNTQYF
TRBV12-5,TRBJ2-3,CASGLVSLAGTDKQYF
TRBV19,TRBJ1-1,CASSLTGRTEAFF
TRBV18,TRBJ2-2,CASSPLGLLPRTNTGELFF
TRBV7-3,TRBJ1-1,CASSFGTGQTEAFF
TRBV7-3,TRBJ2-7,CASSLGQGVRYEQYF
TRBV5-1,TRBJ2-3,CASSLGWAQGADTQYF
TRBV27,TRBJ1-1,CASSRRVGNTEAFF
TRBV18,TRBJ2-3,CASSPQQRGGDTQYF
TRBV6-1,TRBJ2-3,CASSEVQGQGTDTQYF
TRBV29-1,TRBJ2-1,CSVSRVGNEQFF
TRBV21-1,TRBJ1-1,CASNCRGLNTEAFF